The 21 T cell receptor beta chains listed next were all sequenced from one sample in a study of control samples from healthy donors and cancer patients. Libraries were prepared by immunoSEQ multiplex PCR; TCRdb keeps only in-frame clonotypes and omits some of them. This sample has about 130,000 clones, with 70% to 90% found just once. The sequenced material came from blood. The receptors originated from a man in his fifties in good health.

The CDR3 region is CASGKDRFYEQYF. Written as DNA, the CDR3 is TGTGCCAGCGGAAAGGACAGGTTTTACGAGCAGTACTTC. V gene TRBV11-2 combines with J gene TRBJ2-7, with 7 positions matching TRBD1. With V trimmed by 8 bases and J by 4 bases, 8 bases remained unmatched. This CDR3 spans 13 amino acids. Germline V gene sequence: CDR1 SGHAT, CDR2 FQNNGV.

The J gene is TRBJ1-1, the V gene TRBV6-6; D perhaps matches TRBD1 (5 bases). The germline gives CDR1 MNHNY, CDR2 SVGAGI (reference sequence). The CDR3 totals 13 residues. The germline V and J ends were trimmed by 8 bases and 3 bases, with 13 bases remaining between them. The CDR3 loop reads CASRTTGDTEAFF. In DNA, the CDR3 is TGTGCCAGCCGTACGACGGGGGACACTGAAGCTTTCTTT.

For the CDR3, the DNA is TGTGCCAGCAGTTACTGGGACAGGGCGGGCACCGGGGAGCTGTTTTTT. Its translation is CASSYWDRAGTGELFF. This chain links TRBV6-6 with TRBJ2-2, with 9 bases fitting TRBD1. V was pared by 1 base and J by 4 bases, with 4 bases of the junction left unmatched. This CDR3 is 16 amino acids long. CDR1 MNHNY and CDR2 SVGAGI come from the germline V gene (reference sequence).

The chain employs TRBV5-1 and TRBJ1-4; perhaps TRBD1 as D (5 bases). Germline V gives CDR1 SGHRS, CDR2 YFSETQ. The CDR3 runs 16 residues. V lost 4 bases and J lost 4, with 17 bases in between. The chain's CDR3 is CASSPGTDGFNEKLFF. The CDR3 DNA sequence: TGCGCCAGCAGCCCCGGGACTGACGGATTTAATGAAAAACTGTTTTTT.

The chain couples TRBV5-1 to TRBJ1-2, with D possibly being TRBD1 (5 bases). Per germline, CDR1 SGHRS and CDR2 YFSETQ. With 0 bases removed from V and 6 bases from J, the gap between germline ends came to 15 bases. This CDR3 region has 15 residues. The CDR3 DNA reads TGCGCCAGCAGCTTGGAAGTTGGGGCGGGCAATGGCTACACCTTC. It yields the protein CASSLEVGAGNGYTF.

J is TRBJ2-5 and V is TRBV19, with 7 nucleotides matching TRBD1. CDR3 size: 15 residues. V lost 5 bases to trimming and J lost 1 base; unmatched junction nucleotides: 7. Per germline, CDR1 LNHDA and CDR2 SQIVND (reference sequence). The CDR3 DNA sequence: TGTGCCAGTAGTTACGGGACAGCGATCCAAGAGACCCAGTACTTC. It specifies CASSYGTAIQETQYF.

The genes are TRBV3-1 (or the pseudogene TRBV3-2) and TRBJ1-1; D remains unclear. Trimming left V 2 bases short and J 8 bases short, with 12 bases between. The CDR3 spans 13 residues. CDR1 and CDR2 from the germline V gene are LGHDT and YNNKEL (reference sequence). The CDR3 nucleotides read TGTGCCAGCAGCCAATCGGCCGGGAGAGAAGCTTTCTTT. Encoded protein: CASSQSAGREAFF.

The chain has TRBV11-3 and TRBJ2-1, with 8 positions matching TRBD2. The CDR3 length is 16 residues. V gave up 2 bases and J gave up 5 bases; unmatched junction bases: 8. Germline loops: CDR1 SGHNT, CDR2 YENEEA. The CDR3 region is CASSLWGGGNHNEQFF. The CDR3 DNA is TGTGCCAGCAGCTTATGGGGCGGGGGGAATCACAATGAGCAGTTCTTC.

The CDR3 loop is CASSSLRDISDTQYF. CDR3 nucleotide sequence: TGTGCCAGCAGCTCCCTCCGGGACATTTCAGATACGCAGTATTTT. The V gene is TRBV7-9, the J gene TRBJ2-3; D may be TRBD1 (6 bases). Germline V gene data show CDR1 as SEHNR and CDR2 as FQNEAQ (reference sequence). The CDR3 is made up of 15 amino acids. Trimming cost V 4 bases and J 4 bases, with 15 bases left between them. The whole variable domain, filled in from reference TRBV7-9 and TRBJ2-3, reads DTGVSQNPRHKITKRGQNVTFRCDPISEHNRLYWYRQTLGQGPEFLTYFQNEAQLEKSRLLSDRFSAERPKGSFSTLEIQRTEQGDSAMYLCASSSLRDISDTQYFGPGTRLTVL.

V usage is TRBV5-1 and J usage is TRBJ2-7; 10 nucleotides match TRBD1. This CDR3 contains 15 residues. Trimming took 5 bases from V and 4 from J; bases not matched to a gene: 9. CDR1 and CDR2 from the germline V gene are SGHRS and YFSETQ. The CDR3 reads CASRGQGQAIYEQYF. In DNA, the CDR3 is TGCGCCAGCAGGGGACAGGGGCAGGCAATATACGAGCAGTACTTC.

The J gene is TRBJ2-7, the V gene TRBV2, with D possibly called TRBD1 or TRBD2 (6 bases each). This CDR3 spans 14 amino acids. Between the trimmed V and J ends, which lost 6 bases and 3 bases, there was a span of 15 bases. Germline values: CDR1 SNHLY, CDR2 FYNNEI. The CDR3 protein is CASSRRGVVYEQYF. For the CDR3, the DNA is TGTGCCAGCAGCCGAAGGGGGGTCGTCTACGAGCAGTACTTC.

The chain recombines TRBV5-5 with TRBJ2-7, with TRBD1 identical over 9 bases. There are 16 residues in the CDR3. Germline V gene lookup returns CDR1 SGHKS and CDR2 YYEKEE (reference sequence). V trimming: 0 bases; J trimming: 4 bases; junction bases outside the gene matches: 8. Written as DNA, the CDR3 is TGTGCCAGCAGCTTGGACGAACAGGGGGCTCCTTACGAGCAGTACTTC. Protein product: CASSLDEQGAPYEQYF.

This chain links TRBV19 with TRBJ2-5; 14 positions match TRBD2. This CDR3 has 16 amino acids. Trimming took 5 bases from V and 11 from J; bases not matched to a gene: 13. Germline V gene sequence: CDR1 LNHDA, CDR2 SQIVND (reference sequence). The CDR3: CASSAPTSGGAVSQYF. Written as DNA, the CDR3 is TGTGCCAGTAGTGCCCCGACTAGCGGGGGGGCGGTTTCTCAGTACTTC. Combining the CDR3 with reference TRBV19 and TRBJ2-5 gives the whole variable domain DGGITQSPKYLFRKEGQNVTLSCEQNLNHDAMYWYRQDPGQGLRLIYYSQIVNDFQKGDIAEGYSVSREKKESFPLTVTSAQKNPTAFYLCASSAPTSGGAVSQYFGPGTRLLVL.

The CDR3 reads CASRTTPGGREEKLFF. In nucleotides, the CDR3 is TGCGCCAGCAGAACGACCCCCGGGGGAAGGGAGGAAAAACTGTTTTTT. The chain links TRBV5-1 to TRBJ1-4, with D possibly matching TRBD1 (5 bases). The CDR3 extends over 16 amino acids. V dropped 5 bases and J dropped 8 bases, with 22 bases sitting between them. CDR1 and CDR2 from the germline V gene are SGHRS and YFSETQ.

The V and J genes are TRBV12-3 or TRBV12-4 and TRBJ2-3; D call uncertain. V lost 8 bases, J lost 2 bases, and 11 bases lay in between. The CDR3 is 13 residues long. CDR3 sequence: CASGISFTDTQYF. CDR3 nucleotide sequence: TGTGCCAGCGGGATTTCGTTCACAGATACGCAGTATTTT.

The rearrangement uses TRBV9 and TRBJ1-2, with D maybe TRBD1 (5 bases). The V end was cut by 0 bases, the J end by 3 bases, with 12 bases between. The CDR3 totals 15 residues. Germline CDR1 and CDR2: SGDLS and YYNGEE. CDR3 sequence (DNA): TGTGCCAGCAGCGTAGCTGGTGCAGGGCACTATGGCTACACCTTC. This encodes CASSVAGAGHYGYTF.

In this sample, this clone turned up a few times. The chain couples TRBV28 to TRBJ2-3; maybe TRBD2 (7 bases). The germline V gene encodes CDR1 MDHEN and CDR2 SYDVKM. V lost 7 bases and J lost 2, with 16 bases in between. The CDR3 sequence is 15 residues long. The CDR3 DNA is TGTGCCAGCACTCTGTGGGGGGGGCCCACAGATACGCAGTATTTT. This codes for CASTLWGGPTDTQYF.

The sample holds one count of this clone. The chain recombines TRBV19 with TRBJ2-1; D is undetermined. In germline, CDR1 is LNHDA, CDR2 SQIVND (reference sequence). V lost 3 bases to trimming and J lost 9 bases, with 18 bases between them. The CDR3 length is 15 residues. For the CDR3, the DNA is TGTGCCAGTAGTATTTATCTTGACGCCCCCAGTGAGCAGTTCTTC. It specifies CASSIYLDAPSEQFF.

This chain joins TRBV30 and TRBJ1-1, with TRBD1 identical over 7 bases. This CDR3 has 16 residues. After removal of 0 bases from V and 4 bases from J, the junction contained 11 bases not matched to a gene. CDR1 and CDR2 from the germline V gene are GTSNPN and SVGIG (reference sequence). The CDR3 DNA sequence: TGTGCCTGGAGTGTAAAGTTGGGCAGGGGGTCCACTGAAGCTTTCTTT. Its protein is CAWSVKLGRGSTEAFF.

CDR3 nucleotides: TGCGCCAGTTCCAGCTCTGACAGGAATCAGCCCCAGCATTTT. As protein: CASSSSDRNQPQHF. This chain uses TRBV10-2 with TRBJ1-5; a weak D match, TRBD1 (6 bases). The germline V gene encodes CDR1 WSHSY and CDR2 SAAADI. This CDR3 is 14 amino acids long. V lost 9 bases, J lost 4 bases, and 16 bases lay in between.

The V gene is TRBV6-5, the J gene TRBJ2-2; TRBD2 might be the D (6 bases). The CDR3 is made up of 16 amino acids. The germline V gene has CDR1 MNHEY and CDR2 SVGAGI. Between the trimmed V and J ends, which lost 2 bases and 5 bases, there was a span of 15 bases. The CDR3 coding sequence is TGTGCCAGCAGTTACGAACCCCCCCGGGGGACCGGGGAGCTGTTTTTT. It encodes CASSYEPPRGTGELFF.